This T cell receptor (beta chain) was observed in a study of CD8 T cells in ankylosing spondylitis. V lost 4 bases, J lost 2 bases, and 9 bases stayed unmatched. CDR3 length equals 16 residues. CDR1 SGHTA and CDR2 FQGNSA come from the germline V gene. About this clonotype itself: Its matching antigen is unknown.

TCRdb re-called the 5' RACE reads through MiXCR, storing one row per CDR3 protein. The data show a few hundred thousand distinct CDR3 sequences, with roughly 8% seen just once and approximately 14% held by the top ten. Study conclusions and caveats: What appeared characteristic of ankylosing spondylitis blood was a TCR beta motif of eight highly homologous variants. As reported, disease-linked clones showed significant enrichment in matched ankylosing spondylitis synovial fluid.

The gene calls are TRBV7-2 and TRBJ2-7; the match to TRBD2 covers 9 bases. This receptor was taken from a male donor with ankylosing spondylitis. Source material: blood, either unsorted or a sorted T cell fraction (not recorded which). CDR3 nucleotide sequence: TGTGCCAGCAGCTCAACTCTAGCGGGGTCGGCCTACGAGCAGTACTTC. Its protein product is CASSSTLAGSAYEQYF.